This T cell receptor (beta chain) emerged from a study of patients and donors after allogeneic stem cell transplantation (dated by TCRdb to the early 2020s). The library was obtained by RT-PCR. The data were produced on a NextSeq 550. TCRdb reprocessed the public reads (quality trimming at Q25 with fastp, clone calling with MiXCR) and kept in-frame beta chains. Each CDR3 protein gets just one entry, which takes the most common genes and DNA from the rows behind it. Within this sample are about 960,000 distinct CDR3 sequences, with 18% of them counted one time only. The top ten clones comprise around 5.5% of the sample. As encoded in the germline V gene (reference sequence), CDR1 is LGHDT while CDR2 is YNNKEL. Counted from cysteine to phenylalanine, this CDR3 has 15 amino acids. Left in the record is the CDR3 DNA by itself, 45 bases read in frame from the first base. V is cut back by 2 bases and J by 9 bases, with 7 bases in the junction unmatched.

As to this clonotype: Its antigen is unknown. No base quality values were provided; no much bigger clone lies one nucleotide off.

The specimen sequenced was blood, either unsorted or a sorted T cell fraction (not recorded which). The receptor was isolated from a human donor who was either an allogeneic HSCT recipient or a stem cell or donor lymphocyte infusion donor (not recorded which). It is not recorded whose cells these are; they may come from a transplant donor. The chain couples TRBV3-1 to TRBJ1-6, with 7 bases aligning to TRBD1. The CDR3 in this case is CASSQKRGPFSPLHF. The sequence in DNA is TGTGCCAGCAGCCAAAAAAGGGGGCCGTTTTCACCCCTCCACTTT.